Sequencing of this T cell receptor (beta chain) was carried out in a study of control samples from healthy donors and cancer patients. The assay was immunoSEQ multiplex PCR, and TCRdb's table has in-frame clones only and misses some. This sample has some 79,000 clones, with around nine tenths found just once. V lost 0 bases and J lost 4; bases outside the gene matches: 9. This CDR3 region has 16 residues. Germline CDR1 and CDR2: MNHEY and SMNVEV (reference sequence). Sequencing was done on a sample of blood. The chain carries TRBV27 and TRBJ2-7; the match to TRBD1 covers 7 bases. This sequence originates from a man in his forties or fifties in good health. This CDR3 reads CASSLSIPETGYEQYF. CDR3 DNA sequence: TGTGCCAGCAGTTTATCGATACCGGAGACAGGGTACGAGCAGTACTTC.